The present TCR beta chain was sequenced within a study of shared clonotypes between healthy human individuals. Study-level findings and limits: Donors were few, which limited the genetic and exposure-history diversity represented. Naive CD4 clonotypes overlapped across a handful of donors at roughly 5%.

This clone was seen only once. Its cognate antigen is unknown. V lost 3 bases to trimming and J lost 5 bases, with 16 bases between them. Per germline, CDR1 MRHNA and CDR2 SNTAGT. The CDR3 runs to 16 residues. The assay was immunoSEQ multiplex PCR, and TCRdb's table has in-frame clones only and misses some. The sample records around 720,000 clones, around 78% being singletons. The V and J genes are TRBV6-4 and TRBJ2-2; tentatively, D is TRBD1 (6 bases). The sequencing sample was made of memory CD4+ T cells sorted from blood. Subset here: CD45RA-negative fraction. The receptor's source is a woman aged 25 to 39 in good health. The CDR3 spells CASSEVGQGGTGELFF. CDR3 nucleotides: TGTGCCAGCAGTGAAGTTGGCCAAGGGGGAACCGGGGAGCTGTTTTTT.